The 9 T cell receptor beta chains below come from one sample, sequenced in a study of T cell responses to AZD1222 COVID-19 vaccine. TCRdb's table, derived via immunoSEQ multiplex PCR, lists solely in-frame clones and lacks some. The table has 20,000 or so clones, around 81% seen once. The source was peripheral blood, collected 28 days after the second AZD1222 dose. These receptors all come from an adult who received the AZD1222 COVID-19 vaccine.

V usage is TRBV6-5 and J usage is TRBJ2-1; 7 bases line up with TRBD1. V shed 7 bases, J shed 0 bases, and the junction held 6 bases outside the gene matches. Germline V CDR1 and CDR2: MNHEY, SVGAGI. The CDR3 has 15 amino acids. CDR3 DNA sequence: TGTGCCAGCACGACAGGGTCGAGCTCCTACAATGAGCAGTTCTTC. It is translated as CASTTGSSSYNEQFF.

In this sample, this clone turned up a few times. The V call is TRBV4-2, the J call TRBJ1-1; maybe TRBD1 (6 bases). The germline V and J ends were trimmed by 0 bases and 4 bases, with 27 bases remaining between them. In germline, CDR1 is LGHNA, CDR2 YNFKEQ. This CDR3 is built from 20 residues. The CDR3 protein is CASSQDQTYRRGQGGTEAFF. Written as DNA, the CDR3 is TGTGCCAGCAGCCAAGATCAGACTTACCGTCGGGGGCAAGGGGGCACTGAAGCTTTCTTT.

The V and J genes are TRBV6-1 and TRBJ1-5, with D possibly being TRBD1 (6 bases). The CDR3 has 13 amino acids. In germline, CDR1 is MNHNS, CDR2 SASEGT. V lost 2 bases and J 4 bases, leaving 6 bases between the germline ends. The CDR3 protein is CASSERGNQPQHF. CDR3 DNA sequence: TGTGCCAGCAGTGAAAGGGGGAATCAGCCCCAGCATTTT.

V gene TRBV24-1 combines with J gene TRBJ1-2, with 10 positions matching TRBD1. The germline gives CDR1 KGHDR, CDR2 SFDVKD. The CDR3 extends over 15 amino acids. V shed 3 bases and J 7 bases; nucleotides not matched to a gene: 7. In DNA, the CDR3 is TGTGCCACCAGTGATCGCACCCGGACAGGGGGTGGCTACACCTTC. It yields the protein CATSDRTRTGGGYTF.

This chain links TRBV20-1 with TRBJ2-5; perhaps TRBD2 as D (5 bases). The V end lost 5 bases, the J end lost 7 bases, and 8 bases lay between the germline ends. The CDR3 consists of 10 residues. Germline V gives CDR1 DFQATT, CDR2 SNEGSKA (reference sequence). CDR3 residues: CSAGLATQYF. CDR3 nucleotides: TGCAGTGCTGGGCTAGCGACCCAGTACTTC.

CDR3 coding DNA: TGTGCCAGCAGCCAAACCCCTGGGGGGGCCTCAGATACGCAGTATTTT. Translating it yields CASSQTPGGASDTQYF. V usage is TRBV7-2 and J usage is TRBJ2-3, with a tentative D call TRBD2 (7 bases). The ends were cut back, 5 bases at V and 4 bases at J, with 19 bases in the middle. Germline CDR1 is SGHTA and CDR2 is FQGNSA. CDR3 length: 16 amino acids.

This chain links TRBV4-2 with TRBJ2-7; 7 positions match TRBD1. The ends lost 0 bases at V and 2 bases at J; junction bases unmatched: 4. The CDR3 has 15 amino acids. The V gene's germline CDR1 is LGHNA and CDR2 YNFKEQ. The CDR3 loop is CASSQDRDSPYEQYF. Here the CDR3 DNA reads TGTGCCAGCAGCCAAGACCGGGACAGCCCCTACGAGCAGTACTTC.

The J gene is TRBJ2-7, the V gene TRBV5-4; 7 bases are shared with TRBD1. This CDR3 is 15 amino acids long. V lost 4 bases and J lost 4; bases outside the gene matches: 11. Looked up from germline, CDR1 is SGHNT and CDR2 is YYREEE (reference sequence). The DNA for the CDR3 is TGTGCCAGCAGCAGTGGACAGGTCCCTACTTACGAGCAGTACTTC. Amino acids: CASSSGQVPTYEQYF.

The rearrangement links TRBV5-4 to TRBJ2-7, with D tentatively TRBD2 (6 bases). Trimming removed 4 bases from V and 5 bases from J, with 19 bases in between. This CDR3 region has 15 residues. Germline V gene data show CDR1 as SGHNT and CDR2 as YYREEE (reference sequence). CDR3 bases: TGTGCCAGCAGCGACCGGGACTCCTATTACGACGAGCAGTACTTC. Protein product: CASSDRDSYYDEQYF.